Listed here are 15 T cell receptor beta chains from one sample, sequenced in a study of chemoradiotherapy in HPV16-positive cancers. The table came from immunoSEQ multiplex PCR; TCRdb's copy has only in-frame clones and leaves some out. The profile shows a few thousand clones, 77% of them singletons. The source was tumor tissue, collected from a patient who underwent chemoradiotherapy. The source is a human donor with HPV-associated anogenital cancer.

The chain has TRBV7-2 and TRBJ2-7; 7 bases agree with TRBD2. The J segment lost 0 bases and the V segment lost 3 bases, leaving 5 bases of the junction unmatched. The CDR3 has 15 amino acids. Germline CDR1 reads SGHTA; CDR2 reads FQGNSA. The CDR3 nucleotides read TGTGCCAGCAGCTTTGAGGTAGCGGGCTCCTACGAGCAGTACTTC. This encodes CASSFEVAGSYEQYF.

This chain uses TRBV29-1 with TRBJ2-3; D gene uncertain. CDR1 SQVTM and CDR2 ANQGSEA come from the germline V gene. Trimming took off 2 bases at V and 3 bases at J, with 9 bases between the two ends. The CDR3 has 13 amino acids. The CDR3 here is CSVERAETDTQYF. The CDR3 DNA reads TGCAGCGTTGAAAGGGCGGAGACAGATACGCAGTATTTT.

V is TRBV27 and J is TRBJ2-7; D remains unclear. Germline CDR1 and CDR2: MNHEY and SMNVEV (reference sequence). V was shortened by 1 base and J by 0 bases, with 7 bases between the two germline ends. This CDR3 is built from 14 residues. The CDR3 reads CASSLYGPSYEQYF. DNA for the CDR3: TGTGCCAGCAGTTTATATGGACCCTCCTACGAGCAGTACTTC.

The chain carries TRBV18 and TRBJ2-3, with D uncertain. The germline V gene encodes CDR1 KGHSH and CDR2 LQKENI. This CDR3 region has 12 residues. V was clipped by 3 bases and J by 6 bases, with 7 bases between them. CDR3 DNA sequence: TGTGCCAGCTCACCCGAGATGGATACGCAGTATTTT. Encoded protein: CASSPEMDTQYF.

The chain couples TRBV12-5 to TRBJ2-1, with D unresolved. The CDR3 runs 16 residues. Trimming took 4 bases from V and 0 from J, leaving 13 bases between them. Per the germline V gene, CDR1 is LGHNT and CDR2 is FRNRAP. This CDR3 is CASGSPPAGSYNEQFF. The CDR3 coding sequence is TGTGCTAGTGGTTCCCCCCCGGCAGGCTCCTACAATGAGCAGTTCTTC. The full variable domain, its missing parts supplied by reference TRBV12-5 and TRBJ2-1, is DARVTQTPRHKVTEMGQEVTMRCQPILGHNTVFWYRQTMMQGLELLAYFRNRAPLDDSGMPKDRFSAEMPDATLATLKIQPSEPRDSAVYFCASGSPPAGSYNEQFFGPGTRLTVL.

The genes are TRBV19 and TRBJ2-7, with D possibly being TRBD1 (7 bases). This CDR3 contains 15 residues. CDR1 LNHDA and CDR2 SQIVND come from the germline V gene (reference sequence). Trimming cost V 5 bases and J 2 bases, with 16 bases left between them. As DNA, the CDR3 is TGTGCCAGTAGTTCCTATGCAGGGGGGCCCTACGAGCAGTACTTC. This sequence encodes CASSSYAGGPYEQYF.

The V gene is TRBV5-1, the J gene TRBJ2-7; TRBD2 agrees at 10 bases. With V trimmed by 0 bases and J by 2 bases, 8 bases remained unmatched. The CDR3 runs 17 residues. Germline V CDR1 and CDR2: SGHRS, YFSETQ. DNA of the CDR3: TGCGCCAGCAGCTTGGTCGGAACTAGCGGGACAACCTACGAGCAGTACTTC. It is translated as CASSLVGTSGTTYEQYF. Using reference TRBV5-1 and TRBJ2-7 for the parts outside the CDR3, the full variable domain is KAGVTQTPRYLIKTRGQQVTLSCSPISGHRSVSWYQQTPGQGLQFLFEYFSETQRNKGNFPGRFSGRQFSNSRSEMNVSTLELGDSALYLCASSLVGTSGTTYEQYFGPGTRLTVT.

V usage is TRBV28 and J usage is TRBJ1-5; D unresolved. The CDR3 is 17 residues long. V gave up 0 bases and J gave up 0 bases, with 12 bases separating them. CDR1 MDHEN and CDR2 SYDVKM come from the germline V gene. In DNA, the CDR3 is TGTGCCAGCAGTTTATGGCCCACAGAGAATAGCAATCAGCCCCAGCATTTT. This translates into CASSLWPTENSNQPQHF.

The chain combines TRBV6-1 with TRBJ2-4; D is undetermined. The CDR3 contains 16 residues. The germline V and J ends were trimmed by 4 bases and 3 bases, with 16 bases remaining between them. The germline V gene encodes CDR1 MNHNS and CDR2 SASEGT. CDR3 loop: CASSVLSGPGKNIQYF. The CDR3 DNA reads TGTGCCAGCAGTGTTCTTTCCGGGCCGGGCAAAAACATTCAGTACTTC.

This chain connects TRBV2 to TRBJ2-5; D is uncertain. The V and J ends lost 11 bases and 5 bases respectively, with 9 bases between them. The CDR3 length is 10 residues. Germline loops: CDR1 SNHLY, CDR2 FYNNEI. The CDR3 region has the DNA TGTGCCGCCGACCGGGAGACCCAGTACTTC. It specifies CAADRETQYF.

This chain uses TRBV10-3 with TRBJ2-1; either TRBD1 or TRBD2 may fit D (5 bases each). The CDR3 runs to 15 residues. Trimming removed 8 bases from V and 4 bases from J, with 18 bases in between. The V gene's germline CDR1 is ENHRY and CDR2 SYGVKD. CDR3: CAIESDLGPYNEQFF. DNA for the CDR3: TGTGCCATCGAATCCGACCTGGGACCGTACAATGAGCAGTTCTTC.

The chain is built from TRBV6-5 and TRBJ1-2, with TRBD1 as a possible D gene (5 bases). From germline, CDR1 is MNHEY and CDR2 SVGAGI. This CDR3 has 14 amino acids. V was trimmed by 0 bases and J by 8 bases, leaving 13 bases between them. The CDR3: CASSYSMGGLGYTF. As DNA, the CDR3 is TGTGCCAGCAGTTACTCGATGGGGGGATTGGGCTACACCTTC.

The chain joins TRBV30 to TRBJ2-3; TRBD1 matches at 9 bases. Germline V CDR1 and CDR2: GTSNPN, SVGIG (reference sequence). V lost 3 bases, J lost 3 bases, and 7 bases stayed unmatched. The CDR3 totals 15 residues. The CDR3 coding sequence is TGTGCCTGGAGGCCCCCCGACAGGGGGACAGATACGCAGTATTTT. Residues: CAWRPPDRGTDTQYF.

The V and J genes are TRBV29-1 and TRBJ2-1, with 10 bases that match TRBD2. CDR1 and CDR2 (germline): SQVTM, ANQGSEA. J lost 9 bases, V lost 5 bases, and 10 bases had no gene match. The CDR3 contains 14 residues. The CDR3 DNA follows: TGCAGCGTTTCCACCAGCGGGAGGGCCAGTGAGCAGTTCTTC. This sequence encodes CSVSTSGRASEQFF.

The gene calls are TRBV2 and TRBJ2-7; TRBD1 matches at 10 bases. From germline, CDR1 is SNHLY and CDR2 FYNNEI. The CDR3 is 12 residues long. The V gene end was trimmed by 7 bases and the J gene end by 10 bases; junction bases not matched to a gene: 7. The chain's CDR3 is CASTGQGGVQYF. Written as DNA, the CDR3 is TGTGCCAGCACTGGACAGGGGGGAGTACAGTACTTC.